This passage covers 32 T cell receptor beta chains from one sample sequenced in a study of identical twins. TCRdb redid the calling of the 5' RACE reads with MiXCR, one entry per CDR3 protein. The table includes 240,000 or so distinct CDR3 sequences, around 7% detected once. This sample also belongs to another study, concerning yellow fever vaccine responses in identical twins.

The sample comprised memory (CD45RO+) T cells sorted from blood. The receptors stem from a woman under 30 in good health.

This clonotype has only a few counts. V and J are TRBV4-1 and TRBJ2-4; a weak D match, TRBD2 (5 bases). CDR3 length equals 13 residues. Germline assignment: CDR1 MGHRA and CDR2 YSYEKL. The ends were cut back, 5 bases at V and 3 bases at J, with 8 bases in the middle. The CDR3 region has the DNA TGCGCCAGCAGCGGCGGGTACAAAAACATTCAGTACTTC. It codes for CASSGGYKNIQYF.

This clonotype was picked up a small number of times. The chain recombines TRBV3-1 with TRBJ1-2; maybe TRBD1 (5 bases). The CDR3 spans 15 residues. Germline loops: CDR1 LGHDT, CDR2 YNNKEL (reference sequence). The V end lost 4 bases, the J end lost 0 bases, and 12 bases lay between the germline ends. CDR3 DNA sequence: TGTGCCAGCAGCCCCGGGGGGTCCTCTAACTATGGCTACACCTTC. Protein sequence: CASSPGGSSNYGYTF.

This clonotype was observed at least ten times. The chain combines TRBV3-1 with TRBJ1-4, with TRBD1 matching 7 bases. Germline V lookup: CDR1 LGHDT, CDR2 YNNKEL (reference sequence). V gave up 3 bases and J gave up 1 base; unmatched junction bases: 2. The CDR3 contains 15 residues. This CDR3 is CASSQYRGTNEKLFF. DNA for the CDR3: TGTGCCAGCAGCCAGTACAGGGGAACTAATGAAAAACTGTTTTTT.

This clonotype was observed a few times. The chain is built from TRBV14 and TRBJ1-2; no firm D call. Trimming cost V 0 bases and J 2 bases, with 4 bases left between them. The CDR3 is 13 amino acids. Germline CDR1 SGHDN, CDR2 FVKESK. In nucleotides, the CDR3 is TGTGCCAGCAGCCAAGATCTAAACTATGGCTACACCTTC. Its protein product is CASSQDLNYGYTF.

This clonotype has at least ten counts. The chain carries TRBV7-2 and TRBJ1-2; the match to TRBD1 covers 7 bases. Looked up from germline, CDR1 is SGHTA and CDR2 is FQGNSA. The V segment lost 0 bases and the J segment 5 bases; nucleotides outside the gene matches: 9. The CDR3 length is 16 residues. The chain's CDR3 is CASSLATTGKGYGYTF. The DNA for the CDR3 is TGTGCCAGCAGCTTAGCGACGACAGGGAAGGGTTATGGCTACACCTTC.

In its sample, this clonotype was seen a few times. CDR3 coding DNA: TGTGCCAGCAGTGGGGACCTACAGTACTTC. Translating gives CASSGDLQYF. The chain combines TRBV6-1 with TRBJ2-7, with D possibly being TRBD1 or TRBD2 (5 bases each). This CDR3 spans 10 amino acids. V was cut by 4 bases and J by 10 bases, with 8 bases left in between. Germline V gene data show CDR1 as MNHNS and CDR2 as SASEGT.

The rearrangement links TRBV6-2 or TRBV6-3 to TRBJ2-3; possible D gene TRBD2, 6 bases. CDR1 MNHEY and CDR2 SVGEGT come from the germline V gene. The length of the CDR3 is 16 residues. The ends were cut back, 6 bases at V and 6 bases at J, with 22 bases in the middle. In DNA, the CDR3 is TGTGCCAGCAGCTACCTCCTTGCGGGGATTTCGGATACGCAGTATTTT. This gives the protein CASSYLLAGISDTQYF.

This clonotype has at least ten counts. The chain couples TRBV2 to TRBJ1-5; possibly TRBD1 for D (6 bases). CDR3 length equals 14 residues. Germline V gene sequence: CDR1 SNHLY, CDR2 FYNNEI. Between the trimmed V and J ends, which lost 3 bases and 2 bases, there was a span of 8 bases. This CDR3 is CASSEAGGNQPQHF. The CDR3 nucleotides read TGTGCCAGCAGTGAGGCAGGGGGCAATCAGCCCCAGCATTTT.

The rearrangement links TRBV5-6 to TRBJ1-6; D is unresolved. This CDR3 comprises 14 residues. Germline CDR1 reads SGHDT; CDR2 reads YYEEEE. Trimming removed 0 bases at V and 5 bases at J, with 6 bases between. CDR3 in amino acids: CASSLGRNNSPLHF. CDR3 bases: TGTGCCAGCAGCTTGGGACGGAATAATTCACCCCTCCACTTT.

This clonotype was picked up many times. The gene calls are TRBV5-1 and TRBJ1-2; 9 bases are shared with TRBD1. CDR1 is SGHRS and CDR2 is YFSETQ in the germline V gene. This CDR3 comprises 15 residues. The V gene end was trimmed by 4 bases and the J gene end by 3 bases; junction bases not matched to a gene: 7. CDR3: CASSARRQGDYGYTF. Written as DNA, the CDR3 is TGCGCCAGCAGCGCCCGAAGACAGGGGGACTATGGCTACACCTTC.

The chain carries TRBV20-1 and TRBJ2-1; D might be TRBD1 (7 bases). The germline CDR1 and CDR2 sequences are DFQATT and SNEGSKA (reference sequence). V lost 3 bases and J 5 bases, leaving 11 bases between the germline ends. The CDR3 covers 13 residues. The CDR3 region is CSARAGTDNEQFF. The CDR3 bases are TGCAGTGCTAGGGCGGGGACAGACAATGAGCAGTTCTTC.

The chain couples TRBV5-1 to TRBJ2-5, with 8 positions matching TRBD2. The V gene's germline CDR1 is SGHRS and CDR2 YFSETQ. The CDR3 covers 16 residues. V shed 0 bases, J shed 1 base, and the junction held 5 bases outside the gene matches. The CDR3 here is CASSLDSGDTQETQYF. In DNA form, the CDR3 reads TGCGCCAGCAGCTTGGATAGCGGGGACACCCAAGAGACCCAGTACTTC. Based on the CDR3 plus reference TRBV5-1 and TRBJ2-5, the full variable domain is KAGVTQTPRYLIKTRGQQVTLSCSPISGHRSVSWYQQTPGQGLQFLFEYFSETQRNKGNFPGRFSGRQFSNSRSEMNVSTLELGDSALYLCASSLDSGDTQETQYFGPGTRLLVL.

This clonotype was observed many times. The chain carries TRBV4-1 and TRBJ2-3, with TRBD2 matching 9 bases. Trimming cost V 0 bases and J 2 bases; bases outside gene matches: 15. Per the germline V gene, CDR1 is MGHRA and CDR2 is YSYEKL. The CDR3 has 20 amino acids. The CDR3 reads CASSQDQPRGASGATDTQYF. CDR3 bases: TGCGCCAGCAGCCAAGATCAACCGAGAGGGGCTAGCGGGGCCACAGATACGCAGTATTTT.

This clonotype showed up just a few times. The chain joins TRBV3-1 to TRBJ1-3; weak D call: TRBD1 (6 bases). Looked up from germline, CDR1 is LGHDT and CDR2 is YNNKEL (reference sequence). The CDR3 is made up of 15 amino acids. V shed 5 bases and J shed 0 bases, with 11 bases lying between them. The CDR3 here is CASSDYRVSGNTIYF. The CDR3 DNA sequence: TGTGCCAGCAGCGACTACAGGGTCTCTGGAAACACCATATATTTT.

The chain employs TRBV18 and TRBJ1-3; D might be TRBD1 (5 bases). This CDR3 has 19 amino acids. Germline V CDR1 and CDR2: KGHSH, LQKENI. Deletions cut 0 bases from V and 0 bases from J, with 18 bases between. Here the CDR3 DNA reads TGTGCCAGCTCACCACCGATGGCGGGACCCCGAATCTCTGGAAACACCATATATTTT. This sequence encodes CASSPPMAGPRISGNTIYF.

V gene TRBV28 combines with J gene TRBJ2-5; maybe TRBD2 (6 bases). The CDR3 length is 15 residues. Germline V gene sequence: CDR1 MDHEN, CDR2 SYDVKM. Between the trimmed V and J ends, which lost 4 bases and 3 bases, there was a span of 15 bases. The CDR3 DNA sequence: TGTGCCAGCAGTTCCCTAGGGGCGGGGAAAGAGACCCAGTACTTC. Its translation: CASSSLGAGKETQYF.

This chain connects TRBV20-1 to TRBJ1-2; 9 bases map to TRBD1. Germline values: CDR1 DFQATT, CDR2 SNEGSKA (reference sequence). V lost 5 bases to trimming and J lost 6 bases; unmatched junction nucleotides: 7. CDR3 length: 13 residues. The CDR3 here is CSAYRDREDGYTF. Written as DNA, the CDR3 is TGCAGTGCTTACCGGGACAGGGAGGATGGCTACACCTTC.

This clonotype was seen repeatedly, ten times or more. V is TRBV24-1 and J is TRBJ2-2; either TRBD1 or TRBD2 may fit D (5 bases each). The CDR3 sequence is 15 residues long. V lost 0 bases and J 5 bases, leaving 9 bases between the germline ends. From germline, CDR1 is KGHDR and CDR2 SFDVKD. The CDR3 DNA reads TGTGCCACCAGTGATTTGCCAGGGAGAACCGGGGAGCTGTTTTTT. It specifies CATSDLPGRTGELFF.

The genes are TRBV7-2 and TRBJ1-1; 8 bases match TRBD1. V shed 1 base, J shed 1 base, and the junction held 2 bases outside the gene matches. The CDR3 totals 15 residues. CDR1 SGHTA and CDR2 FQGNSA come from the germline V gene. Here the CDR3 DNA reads TGTGCCAGCAGCTTAGTAGACAGGGGGAACACTGAAGCTTTCTTT. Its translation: CASSLVDRGNTEAFF.

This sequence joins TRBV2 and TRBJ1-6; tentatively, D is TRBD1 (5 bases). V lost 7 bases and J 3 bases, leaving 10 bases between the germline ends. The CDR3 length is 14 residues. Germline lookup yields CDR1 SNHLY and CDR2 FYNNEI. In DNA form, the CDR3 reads TGTGCCAGCAAGCTGGGGGACTATAATTCACCCCTCCACTTT. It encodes CASKLGDYNSPLHF.

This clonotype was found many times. CDR3 in amino acids: CASSLGQAGANEKLFF. The CDR3 DNA is TGTGCCAGCAGCCTGGGACAGGCCGGAGCTAATGAAAAACTGTTTTTT. The rearrangement joins TRBV7-2 to TRBJ1-4; 8 bases match TRBD1. The CDR3 spans 16 residues. Looked up from germline, CDR1 is SGHTA and CDR2 is FQGNSA. Trimming removed 5 bases from V and 3 bases from J; junction bases left unmatched: 8.

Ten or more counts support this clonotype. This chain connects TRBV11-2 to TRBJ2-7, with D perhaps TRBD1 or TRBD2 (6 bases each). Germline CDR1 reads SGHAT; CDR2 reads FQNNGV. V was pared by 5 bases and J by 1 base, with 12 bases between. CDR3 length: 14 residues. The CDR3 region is CASSRGGGSYEQYF. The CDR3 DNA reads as TGTGCCAGCAGCCGAGGGGGAGGATCCTACGAGCAGTACTTC.

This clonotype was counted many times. The CDR3 sequence is CASSLAEGGITDTQYF. In nucleotides, the CDR3 is TGTGCCAGCAGCTTAGCGGAGGGGGGGATTACAGATACGCAGTATTTT. The chain employs TRBV7-8 and TRBJ2-3; possibly TRBD2 for D (7 bases). CDR1 is SGHVS, CDR2 FQNEAQ, per germline. V dropped 0 bases and J dropped 3 bases, with 13 bases sitting between them. This CDR3 is built from 16 residues.

The CDR3 here is CASSFARRGEQYF. The CDR3, as DNA: TGTGCCAGCAGTTTCGCCCGACGGGGCGAGCAGTACTTC. The rearrangement joins TRBV28 to TRBJ2-7; weak D call: TRBD2 (5 bases). Per the germline V gene, CDR1 is MDHEN and CDR2 is SYDVKM. The CDR3 spans 13 residues. V lost 3 bases and J lost 6, with 12 bases in between.

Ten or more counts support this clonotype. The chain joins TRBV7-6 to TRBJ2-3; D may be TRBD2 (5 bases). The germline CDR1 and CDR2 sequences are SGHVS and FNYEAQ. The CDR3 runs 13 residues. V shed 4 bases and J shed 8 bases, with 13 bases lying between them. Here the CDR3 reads CASSSAEAGTQYF. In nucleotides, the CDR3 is TGTGCCAGCAGCTCAGCGGAGGCTGGTACGCAGTATTTT.

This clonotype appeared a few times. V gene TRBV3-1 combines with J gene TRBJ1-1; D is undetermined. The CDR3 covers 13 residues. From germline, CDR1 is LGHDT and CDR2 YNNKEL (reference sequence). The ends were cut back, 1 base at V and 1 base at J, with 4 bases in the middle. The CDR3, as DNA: TGTGCCAGCAGCCAAGTGTCGAACACTGAAGCTTTCTTT. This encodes CASSQVSNTEAFF.

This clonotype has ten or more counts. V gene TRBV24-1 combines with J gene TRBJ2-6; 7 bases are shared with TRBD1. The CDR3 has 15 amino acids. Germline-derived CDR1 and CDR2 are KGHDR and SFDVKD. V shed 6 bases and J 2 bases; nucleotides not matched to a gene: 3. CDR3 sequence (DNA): TGTGCCACCAGTCATGACAGGGCTGGGGCCAACGTCCTGACTTTC. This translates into CATSHDRAGANVLTF.

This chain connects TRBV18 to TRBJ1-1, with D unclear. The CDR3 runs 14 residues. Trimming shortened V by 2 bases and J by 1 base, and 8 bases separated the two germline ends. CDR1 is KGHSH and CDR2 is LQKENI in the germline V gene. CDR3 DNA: TGTGCCAGCTCACCATCGAAGAAGAACACTGAAGCTTTCTTT. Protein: CASSPSKKNTEAFF.

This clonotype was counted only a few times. The CDR3 DNA reads as TGTGCCAGCAGCTCGTATAGGGAGGAAAACACCATATATTTT. This translates into CASSSYREENTIYF. The genes are TRBV11-2 and TRBJ1-3; D remains unclear. V dropped 4 bases and J dropped 6 bases, with 13 bases sitting between them. Germline assignment: CDR1 SGHAT and CDR2 FQNNGV. The CDR3 covers 14 residues.

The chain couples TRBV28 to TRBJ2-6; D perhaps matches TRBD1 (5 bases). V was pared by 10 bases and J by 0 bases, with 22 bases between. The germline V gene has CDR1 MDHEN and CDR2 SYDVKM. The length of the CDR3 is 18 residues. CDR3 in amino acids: CATKNWTRKSSGANVLTF. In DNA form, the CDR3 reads TGTGCCACCAAAAACTGGACACGGAAGAGCTCTGGGGCCAACGTCCTGACTTTC.

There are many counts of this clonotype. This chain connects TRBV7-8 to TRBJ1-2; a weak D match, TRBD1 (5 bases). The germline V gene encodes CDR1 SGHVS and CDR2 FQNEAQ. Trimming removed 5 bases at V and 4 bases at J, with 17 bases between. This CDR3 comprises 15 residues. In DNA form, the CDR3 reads TGTGCCAGCAGCCAATTCCTAGAGGGGACCTATGGCTACACCTTC. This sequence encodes CASSQFLEGTYGYTF.

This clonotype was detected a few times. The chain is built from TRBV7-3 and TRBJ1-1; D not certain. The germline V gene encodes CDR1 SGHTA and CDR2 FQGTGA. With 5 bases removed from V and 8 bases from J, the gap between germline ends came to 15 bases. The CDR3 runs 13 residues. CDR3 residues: CASSAIVGIEAFF. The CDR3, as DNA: TGTGCCAGCAGCGCCATTGTAGGAATAGAAGCTTTCTTT.